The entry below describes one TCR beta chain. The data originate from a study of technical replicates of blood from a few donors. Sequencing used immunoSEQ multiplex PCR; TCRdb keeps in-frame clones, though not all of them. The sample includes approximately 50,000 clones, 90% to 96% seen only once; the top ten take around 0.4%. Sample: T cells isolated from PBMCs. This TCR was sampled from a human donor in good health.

The CDR3 DNA reads TGTGCCAGCAGTGATCCGGGACTAGCGGGAGGGCTAAGAGAGCAGTACTTC. Protein sequence: CASSDPGLAGGLREQYF. This chain connects TRBV25-1 to TRBJ2-7; 16 nucleotides match TRBD2. This CDR3 has 17 amino acids. With 3 bases clipped from V and 7 bases from J, the junction kept 9 bases outside the gene matches. The germline V gene encodes CDR1 MGHDK and CDR2 SYGVNS.